This TCR beta chain comes out of a study of OX40 agonist ivuxolimab in advanced cancers. Whole-study context: Three individuals attained partial responses, comprising one hepatocellular carcinoma case and two cutaneous melanoma cases.

General study results and limits: The study found that CD8+ T cells averaged more expanded clones than CD4+.

On this clone itself: Its antigen is unidentified.

Some clones are missing from TCRdb's copy, which holds only in-frame ones; the method was immunoSEQ multiplex PCR. There are about 50,000 clones in the sample; about 82% occur only once, and less than 5% lies in the top ten. Source: CD4+ or CD8+ T cells sorted from blood, taken in a trial of the OX40 agonist ivuxolimab. This receptor was identified in an adult with an advanced solid tumor such as melanoma, head and neck, liver or kidney cancer.

The CDR3, as DNA: TGTGCCAGCAGCGTAGAAGGGGAGTCTAATGAAAAACTGTTTTTT. Encoded protein: CASSVEGESNEKLFF. This sequence joins TRBV9 and TRBJ1-4, with a tentative D call TRBD1 (5 bases). The CDR3 totals 15 residues. CDR1 and CDR2 from the germline V gene are SGDLS and YYNGEE. Trimming removed 0 bases at V and 3 bases at J, with 9 bases between.